The 21 T cell receptor beta chains below come from one sample, sequenced in a study of neurological immune-mediated disorders. TCRdb re-analysed the 5' RACE reads in MiXCR, keeping a single row per CDR3 protein. The sample consists of around 30,000 distinct CDR3 sequences, less than 2.5% of them appearing once. The source material was PBMCs. These receptors originate from a woman aged 50 to 60 with multiple sclerosis.

At least ten counts were recorded for this clonotype. This chain joins TRBV7-8 and TRBJ1-1; D remains ambiguous. This CDR3 is 14 amino acids long. Trimming pared 2 bases from V and 4 bases from J, leaving 11 bases between. From germline, CDR1 is SGHVS and CDR2 FQNEAQ. The CDR3 is CASSLSVGITEAFF. CDR3 DNA sequence: TGTGCCAGCAGCTTAAGTGTTGGGATCACTGAAGCTTTCTTT.

This clonotype was observed many times. The V call is TRBV29-1, the J call TRBJ2-7; D gene unclear. This CDR3 region has 13 residues. The germline V and J ends were trimmed by 1 base and 1 base, with 8 bases remaining between them. Germline values: CDR1 SQVTM, CDR2 ANQGSEA. CDR3 sequence (DNA): TGCAGCGTTGAAGGGCAGCTTTCCTACGAGCAGTACTTC. Its translation: CSVEGQLSYEQYF.

This clonotype was picked up many times. CDR3 DNA: TGTGCCAGCAGCGCTCCGGGACAGGGAGGAGAAAAACTGTTTTTT. This gives the protein CASSAPGQGGEKLFF. The V call is TRBV5-6, the J call TRBJ1-4, with TRBD1 matching over 9 bases. V gave up 4 bases and J gave up 8 bases; unmatched junction bases: 9. The CDR3 is made up of 15 amino acids. The germline V gene encodes CDR1 SGHDT and CDR2 YYEEEE.

This clonotype was seen at least ten times. The chain recombines TRBV12-3 or TRBV12-4 with TRBJ2-3; unclear D gene. CDR3 length: 14 amino acids. The germline V and J ends were trimmed by 1 base and 3 bases, with 8 bases remaining between them. The CDR3 region is CASSLGLVTDTQYF. In DNA form, the CDR3 reads TGTGCCAGCAGTTTAGGGTTAGTAACAGATACGCAGTATTTT.

By share, this clonotype counts as medium-sized. This chain joins TRBV29-1 and TRBJ2-1; 11 bases are shared with TRBD2. With V trimmed by 7 bases and J by 6 bases, 8 bases remained unmatched. Germline loops: CDR1 SQVTM, CDR2 ANQGSEA. This CDR3 has 14 residues. The CDR3 reads CSGSGSGRVNEQFF. Here the CDR3 DNA reads TGCAGCGGTTCAGGTAGCGGGAGGGTCAATGAGCAGTTCTTC.

In its sample, this clonotype was seen many times. At one end the junction does not follow the germline gene, possibly because of a read error. The CDR3 sequence is CASSLNGNQPQNF. CDR3 nucleotide sequence: TGTGCCAGCAGCTTAAACGGCAATCAGCCCCAGAATTTT. The V and J genes are TRBV7-2 and TRBJ1-5; unclear D gene. Looked up from germline, CDR1 is SGHTA and CDR2 is FQGNSA. The CDR3 has 13 residues.

Many counts were recorded for this clonotype. J is TRBJ2-3 and V is TRBV7-6; no clear D gene. Trimming cost V 0 bases and J 6 bases, with 7 bases left between them. There are 13 residues in the CDR3. Germline lookup yields CDR1 SGHVS and CDR2 FNYEAQ. In DNA form, the CDR3 reads TGTGCCAGCAGCTTAGCAGGGCCTGATACGCAGTATTTT. It codes for CASSLAGPDTQYF.

In this sample, this clonotype turned up many times. V usage is TRBV20-1 and J usage is TRBJ2-7, with 11 bases identical to TRBD2. This CDR3 comprises 14 residues. V shed 1 base, J shed 5 bases, and the junction held 4 bases outside the gene matches. The germline V gene encodes CDR1 DFQATT and CDR2 SNEGSKA (reference sequence). The CDR3 region has the DNA TGCAGTGCTAGAGGTAGCGGGAGGGCCCACGAGCAGTACTTC. As protein: CSARGSGRAHEQYF.

This clonotype was found many times. The chain uses TRBV5-1 and TRBJ2-2; D not resolved. Germline CDR1 SGHRS, CDR2 YFSETQ. The CDR3 consists of 15 residues. V lost 0 bases and J 0 bases, leaving 6 bases between the germline ends. The CDR3, as DNA: TGCGCCAGCAGCTTGGATGGGACGAACACCGGGGAGCTGTTTTTT. Its protein product is CASSLDGTNTGELFF.

This clonotype was seen ten or more times. The chain joins TRBV3-1 to TRBJ2-7; the D gene is possibly TRBD2 (5 bases). Germline loops: CDR1 LGHDT, CDR2 YNNKEL (reference sequence). The CDR3 covers 13 residues. The germline V and J ends were trimmed by 1 base and 7 bases, with 11 bases remaining between them. Here the CDR3 reads CASSQGGQLEQYF. In DNA form, the CDR3 reads TGTGCCAGCAGCCAAGGAGGGCAGCTGGAGCAGTACTTC.

There are many counts of this clonotype. The chain recombines TRBV4-1 with TRBJ1-1; D possibly corresponds to TRBD1 (6 bases). The CDR3 loop spans 16 amino acids. Germline assignment: CDR1 MGHRA and CDR2 YSYEKL. The V gene lost 2 bases and the J gene lost 3 bases, with 16 bases spanning the gap. The CDR3 nucleotides are TGCGCCAGCAGCCAAACCCCCGGGACATTCCACACTGAAGCTTTCTTT. Encoded protein: CASSQTPGTFHTEAFF.

Many counts were recorded for this clonotype. The CDR3 coding sequence is TGTGCCAGCAGCTTACGAAGTGTGGCGGACCACGAGCAGTACTTC. Amino acids: CASSLRSVADHEQYF. The rearrangement joins TRBV7-6 to TRBJ2-7, with D uncertain. CDR1 and CDR2 from the germline V gene are SGHVS and FNYEAQ. This CDR3 region has 15 residues. The V end lost 2 bases, the J end lost 5 bases, and 16 bases lay between the germline ends.

Many counts were recorded for this clonotype. The chain is built from TRBV11-2 and TRBJ2-3; D unresolved. Germline V CDR1 and CDR2: SGHAT, FQNNGV. V was clipped by 2 bases and J by 4 bases, with 7 bases between them. CDR3 length equals 13 residues. The CDR3 here is CASSLLTSDTQYF. The CDR3 DNA reads TGTGCCAGCAGCTTACTGACATCAGATACGCAGTATTTT.

This clonotype was seen ten or more times. The chain carries TRBV12-3 or TRBV12-4 and TRBJ1-3; tentative D call: TRBD1 (5 bases). With 6 bases removed from V and 4 bases from J, the gap between germline ends came to 16 bases. This CDR3 spans 15 amino acids. CDR3 DNA sequence: TGTGCCAGCAGCACTTCAGGGCGCGAGGGAAACACCATATATTTT. It translates to CASSTSGREGNTIYF.

This clonotype was counted ten times or more. This chain joins TRBV27 and TRBJ1-2; D gene ambiguous. Germline V gene data show CDR1 as MNHEY and CDR2 as SMNVEV (reference sequence). V lost 2 bases and J 3 bases, leaving 13 bases between the germline ends. The CDR3 is 15 residues long. CDR3 sequence: CASSLSPGLDYGYTF. CDR3 bases: TGTGCCAGCAGTTTAAGTCCGGGGTTGGACTATGGCTACACCTTC.

By frequency in the sample, this clonotype is medium-sized (0.01 to 0.1%). V gene TRBV20-1 combines with J gene TRBJ1-1; D might be TRBD1 (5 bases). Deletions cut 4 bases from V and 5 bases from J, with 14 bases between. Germline V CDR1 and CDR2: DFQATT, SNEGSKA (reference sequence). This CDR3 comprises 13 residues. The CDR3: CSATGTGETEAFF. In nucleotides, the CDR3 is TGCAGTGCTACCGGGACCGGGGAAACTGAAGCTTTCTTT.

At least ten counts were recorded for this clonotype. Here the CDR3 reads CASSLSLGYQPQHF. CDR3 coding DNA: TGTGCCAGCAGCTTATCTCTGGGTTATCAGCCCCAGCATTTT. This chain uses TRBV7-2 with TRBJ1-5, with unresolved D. Germline CDR1 reads SGHTA; CDR2 reads FQGNSA. The CDR3 is made up of 14 amino acids. Trimming pared 2 bases from V and 5 bases from J, leaving 10 bases between.

This clonotype is medium-sized (0.01 to 0.1%) in the sample. The chain uses TRBV12-3 or TRBV12-4 and TRBJ2-7; no reliable D call. Trimming pared 7 bases from V and 4 bases from J, leaving 11 bases between. This CDR3 has 12 amino acids. As DNA, the CDR3 is TGTGCCAGCAAGACGGATTTGTACGAGCAGTACTTC. Protein product: CASKTDLYEQYF.

This clonotype has at least ten counts. This rearrangement joins TRBV20-1 to TRBJ2-3, with D maybe TRBD2 (6 bases). The ends were cut back, 1 base at V and 0 bases at J, with 11 bases in the middle. This CDR3 contains 15 residues. Germline-derived CDR1 and CDR2 are DFQATT and SNEGSKA (reference sequence). This CDR3 reads CSARVASVSTDTQYF. The CDR3 DNA is TGCAGTGCTAGAGTTGCTAGCGTTAGCACAGATACGCAGTATTTT.

This clonotype was seen repeatedly, ten times or more. V usage is TRBV10-3 and J usage is TRBJ1-1; D not resolved. Trimming took 2 bases from V and 7 from J, leaving 14 bases between them. CDR1 ENHRY and CDR2 SYGVKD come from the germline V gene. CDR3 length equals 14 residues. Written as DNA, the CDR3 is TGTGCCATCAGTGAGACCGCGGAGACTTATGAAGCTTTCTTT. This encodes CAISETAETYEAFF.

At least ten counts were recorded for this clonotype. The J gene is TRBJ2-6, the V gene TRBV29-1; 7 positions match TRBD1. The CDR3 is made up of 13 amino acids. V lost 6 bases, J lost 4 bases, and 3 bases stayed unmatched. Germline V gene sequence: CDR1 SQVTM, CDR2 ANQGSEA. CDR3 coding DNA: TGCAGCGTGACAGGGAACGGGGCCAACGTCCTGACTTTC. This encodes CSVTGNGANVLTF.